This T cell receptor beta chain was captured by sequencing in a study of vaccination and CD4 T cells after COVID-19 (dated by TCRdb to between 2021 and 2024). For context, the study as a whole: Convalescent patients had a positive SARS-CoV-2 result on nasal swab PCR, and of these patients, nine had mild disease and one had severe disease. The convalescent cohort included six males and four females, with two Hispanic individuals, seven Caucasians, two Asians and one multiracial person. Each participant got two doses of either the Pfizer-BioNTech BNT162b2 vaccine (n=8) or the Moderna mRNA-1273 vaccine (n=2). Post-COVID blood samples from convalescent patients were collected a median of approximately 93 days after diagnosis, with a range of roughly 30 to 170 days. Post-vaccine blood samples were collected a median of about 69 days after the second vaccine dose, ranging from roughly 12 to 250 days. Culture stimuli were overlapping spike peptide pools from SARS-CoV-2 and from the common cold coronaviruses HCoV-NL63, HCoV-OC43 and HCoV-229E. In control cultures, a CEFX viral epitope pool was used as positive control, an HIV-1 Nef peptide pool was used as negative control, or no peptide was added. In around nine COVID-19 convalescent patients and a few infection-naive healthy vaccine recipients, the spike-specific CD4+ TCR repertoire before mRNA vaccination was compared with the repertoire after mRNA vaccination.

About this clonotype itself: Its antigen is currently not known. Base qualities were left out, and no much larger clone turns up one base away.

The receptor library was made with PCR. DNA from cultured CD4+ T cells underwent TCR sequencing with the Oncomine TCR Beta short-read assay at the Johns Hopkins FTIC core. Genomic DNA was extracted from the cultured CD4+ T cells with the QIAamp micro DNA kit. Oncomine TCR Beta libraries made from cultured CD4+ T cells were pooled using unique dual indexes and sequenced on an Illumina iSeq 100. Per the source publication's procedure: Non-productive sequences were removed, and CDR3s not starting with C, not ending with F or W, or shorter than 7 amino acids were discarded. The MANAFEST web application identified antigen-specific clonotypes by comparing peptide-stimulated wells against reference wells and other culture wells. An FDR below 0.05, an odds ratio above 5, and a productive frequency above 0.1% in at least two of three replicate wells were required for clones to be considered positive. A clonotype counted as cross-reactive if it showed significant expansion both in the SARS-CoV-2 spike wells and in at least one common cold coronavirus spike condition. Levenshtein distances (stringdist) and unrooted phylogenetic trees (ape) in R version 3.6.1 were used to assess CDR3 homology. The public reads were quality trimmed at Q25 with fastp and then assembled into clones with MiXCR by TCRdb, keeping productive beta chains. When rows share a CDR3 protein, they turn into one entry using the most common DNA and genes. For this entry, the V and J calls and clone size follow TCRdb and not the study's own pipeline. A total of roughly 10,000 distinct CDR3 sequences appear in this sample, approximately 70% of them only once. Around a tenth of the sample is taken by the ten largest.

According to the study, the label for this sample's treatment or condition signals: approximately 9-day PBMC culture with coronavirus spike peptide pools or control peptides (ViraFEST assay). The study used the ViraFEST assay, which expanded antigen-specific T cells with peptide pools and then identified expanded clonotypes by TCR sequencing. The convalescent patients' positive SARS-CoV-2 PCR tests fell between March and December 2020, which was before the Alpha, Beta and Delta variants emerged in the United States. Each well held fewer than 2.5 million PBMCs cultured with approximately 10 ug/ml peptide pools in IMDM containing roughly 5% human AB serum and 10 IU/ml IL-2. Half of the culture medium was replaced with fresh IL-2-containing medium on days 3 and 7. After around 10 days of culture, CD4+ T cells were isolated by negative selection using the EasySep CD4+ T cell isolation kit. PBMCs were separated from whole blood using Ficoll-Paque Plus gradient centrifugation and then either used fresh or cryopreserved at -140C. Culture conditions were generally each tested in triplicate wells.

The germline V end is reduced by 0 bases and the J end by 2 bases; junction bases left unmatched: 0. From the cysteine up to the phenylalanine, the CDR3 has a length of 15 residues. Only CDR3 DNA is held: 45 bases, read in frame from base 1. The germline V gene gives CDR1 as SGHTA and CDR2 as FQGNSA. Overall results and qualifications from the work: Only a relatively small number of convalescent patients were included in the study, and early timepoints following natural infection were not analyzed. The median number of SARS-CoV-2-reactive clonotypes rose from 20 to 25 after infection to a few dozen after vaccination, but the change was not significant. Of the vaccine-specific clones in convalescent patients, 304 of 307, or nearly all, reacted only to SARS-CoV-2 spike and did not cross-react with common cold coronaviruses. Among the post-vaccine SARS-CoV-2-reactive clones in convalescent patients, a median about 89% showed up only after vaccination, which suggests vaccine-specific priming.

What was sequenced was CD4+ T cells from blood, cultured in vitro. The origin of this receptor is a human donor who had recovered from COVID-19. The V and J genes are TRBV7-2 and TRBJ2-1, and 8 bases in between align with TRBD2. The nucleotides are TGTGCCAGCAGCTTAGCGCGGGAGGCCTACAATGAGCAGTTCTTC. It codes for CASSLAREAYNEQFF.